This T cell receptor beta chain is from a study of OX40 agonist ivuxolimab in advanced cancers. For the study at large: Ivuxolimab, an antibody acting as an agonist of OX40 (CD134), was used to treat patients. Patients were roughly 81% male with ages roughly 20 to 90, mean approximately 55. The study's findings and limits: Normalized T-cell clonal expansion was also low in a subset of nonresponders.

J lost 6 bases, V lost 5 bases, and 13 bases had no gene match. Per the germline V gene, CDR1 is LNHNV and CDR2 is YYDKDF (reference sequence). The CDR3 runs to 17 residues. Profiled with immunoSEQ multiplex PCR; TCRdb holds only in-frame clones, not every one. The sample includes about 70,000 clones, around nine tenths of them seen just once. Turning to this clone: Its target is not known.

Blood draws occurred at baseline, cycle 4 day 1, and cycle 7 day 1. The rearrangement links TRBV15 to TRBJ2-3; 11 bases fit TRBD2. The material was CD4+ or CD8+ T cells sorted from blood, obtained in a trial of the OX40 agonist ivuxolimab. This clonotype was sampled from an adult with an advanced solid tumor such as melanoma, head and neck, liver or kidney cancer. This CDR3 is CATSGPLSGRAKDTQYF. The CDR3 DNA follows: TGTGCCACCAGCGGCCCGCTTAGCGGGAGGGCCAAGGATACGCAGTATTTT. The variable domain in full, completed from reference TRBV15 and TRBJ2-3, reads DAMVIQNPRYQVTQFGKPVTLSCSQTLNHNVMYWYQQKSSQAPKLLFHYYDKDFNNEADTPDNFQSRRPNTSFCFLDIRSPGLGDTAMYLCATSGPLSGRAKDTQYFGPGTRLTVL.